What follows describes a single T cell receptor (beta chain). Germline-derived CDR1 and CDR2 are LNHDA and SQIVND (reference sequence). Trimming at V came to 1 base and at J to 5 bases, leaving 8 bases not matched to a gene. The CDR3 sequence is 16 residues long. These data originate in a study of blood T cell repertoires in COVID-19. The wider study: Acute and convalescent COVID-19 specimens originated in the United States, Italy and Spain. Sources were T cells, B-cell-depleted T cells, or PBMCs; the material itself was cDNA or gDNA.

In the original processing: Quantification of nucleated cells was approximated via reference gene primer amplification. TCRdb keeps only in-frame clones here, not all; method: immunoSEQ multiplex PCR. The D gene and trimming were derived from the DNA, and the V and J assignments and clone size from that table. The table lists 240,000 or so clones, around 84% of them singletons. The specimen was peripheral blood. The chain links TRBV19 to TRBJ2-5, with 9 bases matching TRBD1. This receptor was identified in a woman in her 70s with active or convalescent COVID-19. CDR3 residues: CASSIGPGTGLETQYF. CDR3 sequence (DNA): TGTGCCAGTAGTATAGGTCCCGGGACAGGGCTGGAGACCCAGTACTTC. The entire variable domain, with the rest obtained from reference TRBV19 and TRBJ2-5, is as follows: DGGITQSPKYLFRKEGQNVTLSCEQNLNHDAMYWYRQDPGQGLRLIYYSQIVNDFQKGDIAEGYSVSREKKESFPLTVTSAQKNPTAFYLCASSIGPGTGLETQYFGPGTRLLVL.